These 14 T cell receptor beta chains originate from one sample sequenced in a study of blood T cell repertoires in COVID-19. Sequencing used immunoSEQ multiplex PCR; TCRdb keeps in-frame clones, though not all of them. This sample has approximately 300,000 clones, with roughly 90% found just once. What was sequenced was PBMCs or T cells enriched from blood (not recorded which). Source of these receptors: a woman between 18 and 29 years old with acute COVID-19.

The chain carries TRBV7-9 and TRBJ2-1, with TRBD1 identical over 7 bases. Germline CDR1 reads SEHNR; CDR2 reads FQNEAQ (reference sequence). V lost 9 bases to trimming and J lost 5 bases; unmatched junction nucleotides: 7. The CDR3 spans 13 residues. The CDR3 loop reads CASIMTGNNEQFF. The CDR3 DNA is TGTGCCAGTATAATGACAGGGAACAATGAGCAGTTCTTC.

The chain recombines TRBV5-1 with TRBJ2-7; 9 positions agree with TRBD1. With 2 bases clipped from V and 1 base from J, the junction kept 1 base outside the gene matches. Germline V gene lookup returns CDR1 SGHRS and CDR2 YFSETQ. This CDR3 has 14 amino acids. This chain's CDR3 is CASSLQGASYEQYF. DNA for the CDR3: TGCGCCAGCAGCTTACAGGGGGCTTCCTACGAGCAGTACTTC.

The genes are TRBV12-5 and TRBJ1-1; possible D gene TRBD1, 6 bases. CDR3 length: 15 amino acids. Germline CDR1 LGHNT, CDR2 FRNRAP. Trimming removed 1 base from V and 4 bases from J, with 13 bases in between. This CDR3 is CASGLGPTQGTEAFF. In nucleotides, the CDR3 is TGTGCTAGTGGTTTGGGCCCGACACAGGGCACTGAAGCTTTCTTT.

The chain combines TRBV5-1 with TRBJ2-5; 11 positions match TRBD2. The J segment lost 5 bases and the V segment lost 4 bases, leaving 7 bases of the junction unmatched. The CDR3 is 15 residues long. Germline CDR1 is SGHRS and CDR2 is YFSETQ. The CDR3 nucleotides read TGCGCCAGCAGCCCAACTAGCGGGAGATGGGAGACCCAGTACTTC. It translates to CASSPTSGRWETQYF. The variable domain in full, completed from reference TRBV5-1 and TRBJ2-5, reads KAGVTQTPRYLIKTRGQQVTLSCSPISGHRSVSWYQQTPGQGLQFLFEYFSETQRNKGNFPGRFSGRQFSNSRSEMNVSTLELGDSALYLCASSPTSGRWETQYFGPGTRLLVL.

The chain employs TRBV19 and TRBJ1-5, with D tentatively TRBD1 (5 bases). Germline CDR1 is LNHDA and CDR2 is SQIVND (reference sequence). The length of the CDR3 is 16 residues. The V end lost 5 bases, the J end lost 7 bases, and 21 bases lay between the germline ends. CDR3 residues: CASSDLGPGRRQPQHF. Written as DNA, the CDR3 is TGTGCCAGTAGTGATTTAGGCCCAGGGAGGAGACAGCCCCAGCATTTT.

The chain is built from TRBV7-3 and TRBJ1-1; D is perhaps TRBD1 (6 bases). Trimming cost V 5 bases and J 4 bases, with 14 bases left between them. CDR3 length: 14 amino acids. Germline values: CDR1 SGHTA, CDR2 FQGTGA. CDR3 coding DNA: TGTGCCAGCAGCCCCGGCGGGGGGCCCACTGAAGCTTTCTTT. Its translation: CASSPGGGPTEAFF.

J is TRBJ2-5 and V is TRBV28; D uncertain. V lost 6 bases and J 4 bases, leaving 6 bases between the germline ends. The CDR3 is 11 amino acids. Germline V gene lookup returns CDR1 MDHEN and CDR2 SYDVKM. The CDR3 nucleotides read TGTGCCAGCAGCTATCGAGAGACCCAGTACTTC. Its translation: CASSYRETQYF.

CDR3 protein: CASSIVAAVADTQYF. Written as DNA, the CDR3 is TGTGCCAGTAGTATAGTAGCGGCAGTTGCAGATACGCAGTATTTT. The V and J genes are TRBV19 and TRBJ2-3, with TRBD2 as a possible D gene (6 bases). This CDR3 is built from 15 residues. In germline, CDR1 is LNHDA, CDR2 SQIVND (reference sequence). V was clipped by 1 base and J by 4 bases, with 12 bases between them.

The chain combines TRBV11-2 with TRBJ2-7; the match to TRBD2 covers 8 bases. Germline assignment: CDR1 SGHAT and CDR2 FQNNGV. Trimming at V came to 5 bases and at J to 1 base, leaving 10 bases not matched to a gene. This CDR3 contains 16 residues. Written as DNA, the CDR3 is TGTGCCAGCAGCCCAGGCAGCGGGAGATCGTCCTACGAGCAGTACTTC. Translating it yields CASSPGSGRSSYEQYF.

The chain links TRBV28 to TRBJ2-1; D may be TRBD2 (5 bases). The CDR3 consists of 17 residues. Deletions cut 3 bases from V and 0 bases from J, with 15 bases between. The germline gives CDR1 MDHEN, CDR2 SYDVKM. The DNA of the CDR3 is TGTGCCAGCAGTTTCATTAGGATAGGGAGCTCCTACAATGAGCAGTTCTTC. Protein: CASSFIRIGSSYNEQFF.

This clone was detected a few times. The chain has TRBV7-3 and TRBJ2-1, with TRBD2 matching over 14 bases. Looked up from germline, CDR1 is SGHTA and CDR2 is FQGTGA. V shed 5 bases and J 6 bases; nucleotides not matched to a gene: 3. The CDR3 has 15 amino acids. Here the CDR3 reads CASSLTSGRANEQFF. The CDR3 nucleotides are TGTGCCAGCAGCCTGACTAGCGGGAGGGCCAATGAGCAGTTCTTC.

This clone has only one observation. The rearrangement links TRBV18 to TRBJ2-3, with D maybe TRBD1 (5 bases). Per germline, CDR1 KGHSH and CDR2 LQKENI. V was clipped by 6 bases and J by 0 bases, with 19 bases between them. The CDR3 has 17 amino acids. The CDR3 loop reads CASSPLGVGASTDTQYF. The CDR3 DNA reads TGTGCCAGCTCCCCATTAGGGGTTGGGGCTAGCACAGATACGCAGTATTTT.

The chain recombines TRBV7-3 with TRBJ2-7; 7 bases fit TRBD2. The CDR3 runs 15 residues. Per germline, CDR1 SGHTA and CDR2 FQGTGA. The trim removed 2 bases at V and 0 bases at J, leaving 4 bases unmatched. CDR3 residues: CASSLDWGGSYEQYF. In DNA, the CDR3 is TGTGCCAGCAGCTTAGACTGGGGGGGCTCCTACGAGCAGTACTTC.

The chain recombines TRBV7-9 with TRBJ2-7; a possible D gene is TRBD1 (6 bases). The V end lost 1 base, the J end lost 5 bases, and 18 bases lay between the germline ends. Germline V gene data show CDR1 as SEHNR and CDR2 as FQNEAQ (reference sequence). The CDR3 runs 16 residues. This chain's CDR3 is CASSLVAQGLRHEQYF. The CDR3 nucleotides are TGTGCCAGCAGCTTAGTAGCACAGGGCCTCCGCCACGAGCAGTACTTC.